The entry below describes one T cell receptor (beta chain). The sample holds a few counts of this clonotype. Its recognized antigen is unknown. Per-nucleotide qualities are absent, and no much larger clonotype sits a single base away. These data are taken from a study of T cell repertoires in cytomegalovirus infection (dated by TCRdb to about 2019). Study-level background: The HLA type of each donor mattered for the analysis, because public TCR beta signatures pointed to carriage of CMV infection along with the matching HLA type.

Data came from an Illumina HiSeq 1500. The raw public data were reprocessed by TCRdb itself: fastp quality trimming at Q25, MiXCR clonotype calling, in-frame beta chains only. Each record represents a unique CDR3 protein, reported with the most common genes and DNA among its rows. Present in this sample are approximately 550,000 distinct CDR3 sequences, approximately 15% of which were seen just once. About 24% of the sample is held by the ten biggest clonotypes. V ends up 0 bases short and J 4 bases short, with an unmatched junction base count of 14. The CDR3 covers 17 residues, taking in both the cysteine and the phenylalanine. Only the CDR3 region is kept as DNA, spanning 51 bases read in frame from base 1. The germline V gene encodes CDR1 SQVTM and CDR2 ANQGSEA. What the work shows at the level of the full study, not this receptor alone: In both this cohort and an independent roughly 350-donor cohort, the cumulative frequency of public TCR beta family members distinguished carriers of CMV infection plus the relevant HLA type. The ex vivo response was dominated by HLA-C-restricted CMV-specific TCR beta clonotypes, which also provided the single most frequent clonotype in two of eight donors.

This receptor was obtained from a human donor in good health (CMV status not recorded). Some clones in this sample may be carry-over from other donors' samples. Recombination linked TRBV29-1 to TRBJ1-1, and TRBD1 aligns with 7 junction nucleotides. The source material was CD8+ T cells from PBMCs. The sequenced DNA: TGCAGCGTTGAAGAGGTTGGGACAGTCCTGTATAGCACTGAAGCTTTCTTT. Its translation is CSVEEVGTVLYSTEAFF.